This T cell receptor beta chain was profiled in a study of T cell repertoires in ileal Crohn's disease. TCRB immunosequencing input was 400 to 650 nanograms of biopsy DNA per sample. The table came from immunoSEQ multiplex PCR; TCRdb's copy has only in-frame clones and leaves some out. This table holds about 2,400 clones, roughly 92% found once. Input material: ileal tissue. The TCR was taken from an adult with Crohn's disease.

The CDR3 loop is CASSQDRGWDRVTDTQYF. The CDR3 DNA follows: TGTGCCAGCAGCCAAGATAGGGGTTGGGACAGGGTCACAGATACGCAGTATTTT. The chain is built from TRBV14 and TRBJ2-3; 9 nucleotides line up with TRBD1. Germline V gene data show CDR1 as SGHDN and CDR2 as FVKESK. This CDR3 contains 18 residues. J gave up 2 bases and V 0 bases, and 9 bases lay outside the gene matches.